This is a list of T cell receptor beta chains from one sample in a study of CD8 T cells in Susac syndrome. TCRdb redid the calling of the immunoSEQ multiplex PCR reads with MiXCR, one entry per CDR3 protein. The table includes about 190,000 distinct CDR3 sequences, 90% to 95% detected once. The sequenced sample was CD4+ T cells from PBMCs. Receptors were obtained from a human donor in good health. Both conserved end residues are part of each CDR3. D genes are given only for firm matches. Not every row has a clone size; where given, it reads once, few, many or a size class.

J gene: TRBJ1-2
V gene: TRBV3-1
D gene: -
clone size: few
CDR3 DNA: TGTGCCAGCAGCCGGGAGGTTAACTATGGCTACACCTTC
CDR3 protein: CASSREVNYGYTF

J gene: TRBJ2-7
V gene: TRBV29-1
D gene: -
clone size: -
CDR3 DNA: TGCAGCGTCGCCGGAGACTGGACTGGAGGTTCCTACGAGCAGTACTTC
CDR3 protein: CSVAGDWTGGSYEQYF

J gene: TRBJ2-3
V gene: TRBV12-3/TRBV12-4
D gene: TRBD2
clone size: -
CDR3 DNA: TGTGCCAGCAGCACTGGACTAGCGGGAGGGCCAGATACGCAGTATTTT
CDR3 protein: CASSTGLAGGPDTQYF

J gene: TRBJ1-2
V gene: TRBV20-1
D gene: TRBD1
clone size: -
CDR3 DNA: TGCAGTGCTAGGAGGACAGGGGATAATGGCTACACCTTC
CDR3 protein: CSARRTGDNGYTF

J gene: TRBJ1-5
V gene: TRBV30
D gene: -
clone size: -
CDR3 DNA: TGTGCCTGGCAAGACAGCTCGGACCAGCCCCAGCATTTT
CDR3 protein: CAWQDSSDQPQHF

J gene: TRBJ2-7
V gene: TRBV6-2/TRBV6-3
D gene: -
clone size: -
CDR3 DNA: TGTGCCAGCGATGACAGCGCCTACGAGCAGTACTTC
CDR3 protein: CASDDSAYEQYF

J gene: TRBJ1-3
V gene: TRBV3-1
D gene: -
clone size: -
CDR3 DNA: TGTGCCAGCAGCCAAGATGGAAACACCATATATTTT
CDR3 protein: CASSQDGNTIYF

J gene: TRBJ2-2
V gene: TRBV29-1
D gene: TRBD2
clone size: -
CDR3 DNA: TGCAGCGTTGAAGTCCTAGCGGTAGGGGAGCTGTTTTTT
CDR3 protein: CSVEVLAVGELFF

J gene: TRBJ2-3
V gene: TRBV12-3/TRBV12-4
D gene: TRBD2
clone size: -
CDR3 DNA: TGTGCCAGCAGTTCGCTAGCGGGGGGGCACACAGATACGCAGTATTTT
CDR3 protein: CASSSLAGGHTDTQYF

J gene: TRBJ2-1
V gene: TRBV6-2/TRBV6-3
D gene: TRBD1
clone size: -
CDR3 DNA: TGTGCCAGCAGGGGGACAGGGCGGGATGAGCAGTTCTTC
CDR3 protein: CASRGTGRDEQFF

J gene: TRBJ1-2
V gene: TRBV5-1
D gene: -
clone size: -
CDR3 DNA: TGCGCCAGCAGCCCTAATGGAGCTAACTATGGCTACACCTTC
CDR3 protein: CASSPNGANYGYTF

J gene: TRBJ1-5
V gene: TRBV29-1
D gene: -
clone size: -
CDR3 DNA: TGCAGCGTTGGGAACAGGGATCAGCCCCAGCATTTT
CDR3 protein: CSVGNRDQPQHF

J gene: TRBJ1-2
V gene: TRBV19
D gene: -
clone size: -
CDR3 DNA: TGTGCCAGTAGTATAGTCGGAAGTAACTATGGCTACACCTTC
CDR3 protein: CASSIVGSNYGYTF

J gene: TRBJ2-3
V gene: TRBV15
D gene: -
clone size: -
CDR3 DNA: TGTGCCACCAGCAGATTACACAGGGCTGATACGCAGTATTTT
CDR3 protein: CATSRLHRADTQYF

J gene: TRBJ2-5
V gene: TRBV18
D gene: TRBD2
clone size: -
CDR3 DNA: TGTGCCAGCTCACCCCGGACTAGCGGGGGCCAAGAGACCCAGTACTTC
CDR3 protein: CASSPRTSGGQETQYF

J gene: TRBJ2-3
V gene: TRBV27
D gene: -
clone size: -
CDR3 DNA: TGTGCCAGCAGTTGGGGCACAGATACGCAGTATTTT
CDR3 protein: CASSWGTDTQYF

J gene: TRBJ2-1
V gene: TRBV5-4
D gene: TRBD2
clone size: -
CDR3 DNA: TGTGCCAGCAACCCTAGCGGGGGACCCCTCTACAATGAGCAGTTCTTC
CDR3 protein: CASNPSGGPLYNEQFF

J gene: TRBJ2-5
V gene: TRBV30
D gene: TRBD2
clone size: -
CDR3 DNA: TGTGCCTGGAGTGTTTTCCCTCCCTGGACTAGCGGAGAGACCCAGTACTTC
CDR3 protein: CAWSVFPPWTSGETQYF

J gene: TRBJ2-1
V gene: TRBV9
D gene: TRBD2
clone size: -
CDR3 DNA: TGTGCCAGCAGCGCAAGGACTAGCGGGGGGGTTACACGTGAGCAGTTCTTC
CDR3 protein: CASSARTSGGVTREQFF

J gene: TRBJ1-5
V gene: TRBV20-1
D gene: TRBD1
clone size: -
CDR3 DNA: TGCAGTGCCTCTGGACAGGCTGATCAGCCCCAGCATTTT
CDR3 protein: CSASGQADQPQHF

J gene: TRBJ1-2
V gene: TRBV3-1
D gene: TRBD1
clone size: -
CDR3 DNA: TGTGCCAGCAGCCCCTATCTGACAGGGGCCAGCTATGGCTACACCTTC
CDR3 protein: CASSPYLTGASYGYTF

J gene: TRBJ2-3
V gene: TRBV11-2
D gene: -
clone size: few
CDR3 DNA: TGTGCCAGCAGCTTAGTGGCAGATACGCAGTATTTT
CDR3 protein: CASSLVADTQYF

J gene: TRBJ2-2
V gene: TRBV5-1
D gene: -
clone size: -
CDR3 DNA: TGCGCCAGCAGCCCCCCCGACCCCGGGGAGCTGTTTTTT
CDR3 protein: CASSPPDPGELFF

J gene: TRBJ1-6
V gene: TRBV4-3
D gene: -
clone size: once
CDR3 DNA: TGCGCCAGCAGCCAGTGGGGGGGAAATTCACCCCTCCACTTT
CDR3 protein: CASSQWGGNSPLHF

J gene: TRBJ1-3
V gene: TRBV9
D gene: -
clone size: -
CDR3 DNA: TGTGCCAGCAGCTCGGGGATGAGATATGGAAACACCATATATTTT
CDR3 protein: CASSSGMRYGNTIYF

J gene: TRBJ2-3
V gene: TRBV9
D gene: -
clone size: -
CDR3 DNA: TGTGCCAGCAGCGTAGCCGCAGGGGGGTTCACAGATACGCAGTATTTT
CDR3 protein: CASSVAAGGFTDTQYF

J gene: TRBJ1-4
V gene: TRBV7-9
D gene: TRBD1
clone size: -
CDR3 DNA: TGTGCCAGCAGCCAGACAGGGGAAAAACTGTTTTTT
CDR3 protein: CASSQTGEKLFF

J gene: TRBJ1-1
V gene: TRBV25-1
D gene: TRBD1
clone size: -
CDR3 DNA: TGTGCCAGCAGGTCCCCGGGACAGGGGACTGAAGCTTTCTTT
CDR3 protein: CASRSPGQGTEAFF

J gene: TRBJ2-7
V gene: TRBV6-1
D gene: -
clone size: -
CDR3 DNA: TGTGCCAGCAGTGTGGACGGTACCTACGAGCAGTACTTC
CDR3 protein: CASSVDGTYEQYF

J gene: TRBJ2-7
V gene: TRBV20-1
D gene: TRBD1
clone size: -
CDR3 DNA: TGCAGTGCGGAAGGGGGCGAGGGTAAGCAGTACTTC
CDR3 protein: CSAEGGEGKQYF

J gene: TRBJ2-1
V gene: TRBV20-1
D gene: -
clone size: -
CDR3 DNA: TGCAGTGCTAGCGGGCACAATGAGCAGTTCTTC
CDR3 protein: CSASGHNEQFF

J gene: TRBJ2-2
V gene: TRBV3-1
D gene: TRBD2
clone size: -
CDR3 DNA: TGTGCCAGCAGCCAACGGAAAAGCCGAGGGACTAACGCCGGGGAGCTGTTTTTT
CDR3 protein: CASSQRKSRGTNAGELFF

J gene: TRBJ1-5
V gene: TRBV30
D gene: -
clone size: -
CDR3 DNA: TGTGCCTGGAGTCCCAACATAAGCAATCAGCCCCAGCATTTT
CDR3 protein: CAWSPNISNQPQHF

J gene: TRBJ1-2
V gene: TRBV29-1
D gene: -
clone size: -
CDR3 DNA: TGCAGCGTTGAAGCGTCGGGCTACACCTTC
CDR3 protein: CSVEASGYTF

J gene: TRBJ1-1
V gene: TRBV4-1
D gene: TRBD1
clone size: -
CDR3 DNA: TGCGCCAGCAGCCTAAATCGCCTAGGGACAGGGGGAACTGAAGCTTTCTTT
CDR3 protein: CASSLNRLGTGGTEAFF

J gene: TRBJ1-5
V gene: TRBV30
D gene: -
clone size: -
CDR3 DNA: TGTGCCCATAGCGCGGGGGGTGGCAATCAGCCCCAGCATTTT
CDR3 protein: CAHSAGGGNQPQHF

J gene: TRBJ2-1
V gene: TRBV2
D gene: TRBD2
clone size: -
CDR3 DNA: TGTGCCAGCAGTGAAAGGCCTAGCGGGGGGGGCAATGAGCAGTTCTTC
CDR3 protein: CASSERPSGGGNEQFF

J gene: TRBJ2-7
V gene: TRBV9
D gene: -
clone size: -
CDR3 DNA: TGTGCCAGCAGCCCGACGTCGTCCAACTCCTACGAGCAGTACTTC
CDR3 protein: CASSPTSSNSYEQYF

J gene: TRBJ2-4
V gene: TRBV4-1
D gene: -
clone size: -
CDR3 DNA: TGCGCCAGCAGCCAGCCAGTCTCTACCCTGTCGTTTGACATTCAGTACTTC
CDR3 protein: CASSQPVSTLSFDIQYF

J gene: TRBJ1-5
V gene: TRBV28
D gene: -
clone size: -
CDR3 DNA: TGTGCCAGCACCCCGTTGGCAGCGAATCAGCCCCAGCATTTT
CDR3 protein: CASTPLAANQPQHF

J gene: TRBJ1-4
V gene: TRBV20-1
D gene: -
clone size: once
CDR3 DNA: TGCAGTGCTAGAGATCTGTTACAGGCGGCTAATGAAAAACTGTTTTTT
CDR3 protein: CSARDLLQAANEKLFF